The T cell receptor beta chain under discussion was sequenced for a study of blood T cell repertoires in COVID-19 (dated by TCRdb to the early 2020s). At the level of the whole study: Samples covering the acute and convalescent phases of COVID-19 were provided by collaborators in the United States, Italy and Spain. The repertoires were made available in a free public database intended to serve as a resource for research on the immune response to SARS-CoV-2. Nearly every sample came with metadata listing a de-identified subject ID, COVID-19 status, age in years and sex. The dataset comprised deeply sampled blood TCRbeta repertoires from subjects exposed to, actively infected with, or recovered from COVID-19. The prospective study material was composed of cDNA or gDNA derived from T cells, B-cell-depleted T cells, or PBMCs. The samples were drawn from the first 160 participants of the ongoing ImmuneRACE study and from 1,200 or so subjects provided by 6 global collaborators. Where HLA class I and class II types were available, the types were taken from metadata supplied by the sample provider, not from assay-based typing.

The paper's findings and limits, for the study overall: Clinical and demographic metadata were provided uncurated, with the amount varying by source and participant.

Each collaborating institution followed its own protocols to collect whole blood in K2EDTA tubes. For TCRbeta analysis, collaborator samples were shipped as frozen whole blood, as isolated PBMCs, or as DNA extracted from either sample type. Including the terminal cysteine and phenylalanine, the CDR3 comprises 19 residues. Per the germline V gene, LGHNA is the CDR1 and YSLEER is the CDR2. As regards this clone: It lacks a known antigen. The DNA is left out, because the CDR3 cannot be placed on it with certainty; the CDR3 is given as TCRdb lists it.

The immunoSEQ Assay, a bias-controlled multiplex PCR, was used to amplify TCRbeta CDR3 regions from genomic DNA. On the authors' methods: Within the assay, amplification of reference gene primers was used to estimate how many nucleated cells each sample contained. Sequence reads were collapsed and filtered to measure the absolute abundance of every unique TCRbeta CDR3 rearrangement. Productive Simpson clonality was computed per sample as the square root of Simpson's diversity index over productive rearrangements. The table comes from immuneACCESS by way of TCRdb, which keeps in-frame sequences with V and J called. Part of the clones is missing from these tables; in studies checked, under half for an unresolved V gene and the rest for unknown reasons. The V and J calls and clone size were taken over from that table, and D and trimming were inferred from the DNA. The sample profile shows about 170,000 clones; just under 90% of them were found once. The ten largest clones add up to 3% to 4% of the sample.

Here the chain combines TRBV4-3 and TRBJ2-7; the table calls TRBD2, which could not be checked here. The source of this sequence is a man between 18 and 29 years old with active or convalescent COVID-19. Sequences were obtained from peripheral blood. The CDR3 sequence is CASSQDDLGTGGFRYEQYF.